The 27 T cell receptor beta chains listed next were all sequenced from one sample in a study of T cells in Graves' hyperthyroidism and ophthalmopathy. RNA transcripts served as the template for amplifying TCR beta CDR3 regions. The HTBI set primed first-round TCR CDR3 RT-PCR. Each CDR3 protein gets one entry after TCRdb re-called the multiplex PCR reads with MiXCR. Among 300,000 to 350,000 distinct CDR3 sequences listed, over 15% were seen once. Material: blood. The source of these receptors is a woman aged 45-65 years with Graves' hyperthyroidism.

This clonotype was seen repeatedly, ten times or more. In nucleotides, the CDR3 is TGTGCCAGCAGTTTGGACCACAGGGTTCAGTACTTC. This sequence encodes CASSLDHRVQYF. The chain combines TRBV28 with TRBJ2-4; D may be TRBD1 (6 bases). V was shortened by 3 bases and J by 11 bases, with 11 bases between the two germline ends. CDR1 is MDHEN and CDR2 is SYDVKM in the germline V gene. The CDR3 length is 12 residues.

The V and J genes are TRBV6-5 and TRBJ2-4; D is unresolved. CDR1 and CDR2 from the germline V gene are MNHEY and SVGAGI. Trimming took 0 bases from V and 1 from J, leaving 16 bases between them. The length of the CDR3 is 18 residues. CDR3 in amino acids: CASSYSSSALGAKNIQYF. The CDR3 nucleotides are TGTGCCAGCAGTTACTCGTCATCGGCCCTGGGCGCCAAAAACATTCAGTACTTC.

This clonotype came up many times. This chain uses TRBV20-1 with TRBJ2-1; 7 bases are shared with TRBD2. Trimming removed 0 bases from V and 2 bases from J; junction bases left unmatched: 7. The CDR3 is made up of 16 amino acids. CDR1 and CDR2 from the germline V gene are DFQATT and SNEGSKA (reference sequence). As DNA, the CDR3 is TGCAGTGCTAGAGATATGGCGGGAGATCCCTACAATGAGCAGTTCTTC. Encoded protein: CSARDMAGDPYNEQFF.

This clonotype was observed at least ten times. The chain employs TRBV11-2 and TRBJ1-6; no definite D call. The CDR3 runs to 11 residues. V was shortened by 8 bases and J by 7 bases, with 6 bases between the two germline ends. Germline CDR1 and CDR2: SGHAT and FQNNGV. The CDR3 sequence is CASSENSPLHF. The CDR3 nucleotides are TGTGCCAGCTCGGAGAATTCACCCCTCCACTTT.

This clonotype was counted many times. The chain carries TRBV2 and TRBJ2-5; D is unclear. The CDR3 totals 14 residues. Per the germline V gene, CDR1 is SNHLY and CDR2 is FYNNEI. The germline V and J ends were trimmed by 2 bases and 0 bases, with 7 bases remaining between them. CDR3 sequence reads: CASSESQNQETQYF. CDR3 DNA: TGTGCCAGCAGTGAATCCCAAAACCAAGAGACCCAGTACTTC. The full variable domain, rest sourced from reference TRBV2 and TRBJ2-5, is EPEVTQTPSHQVTQMGQEVILRCVPISNHLYFYWYRQILGQKVEFLVSFYNNEISEKSEIFDDQFSVERPDGSNFTLKIRSTKLEDSAMYFCASSESQNQETQYFGPGTRLLVL.

V usage is TRBV2 and J usage is TRBJ2-7; 11 bases are a match to TRBD2. Germline trimming cut 2 bases from V and 2 bases from J; bases unmatched to any gene: 5. The CDR3 contains 16 residues. From germline, CDR1 is SNHLY and CDR2 FYNNEI. The CDR3 coding sequence is TGTGCCAGCAGTGAATTTCTAGCGGGGGGAACCTACGAGCAGTACGTC. Translation: CASSEFLAGGTYEQYV.

This clonotype was observed a handful of times. The chain uses TRBV3-1 and TRBJ2-6; TRBD1 aligns across 10 bases. The V gene end was trimmed by 0 bases and the J gene end by 0 bases; junction bases not matched to a gene: 11. Germline V gene sequence: CDR1 LGHDT, CDR2 YNNKEL (reference sequence). CDR3 size: 21 residues. CDR3 in amino acids: CASSQDLWGTGELSGANVLTF. The CDR3 DNA is TGTGCCAGCAGCCAAGATCTCTGGGGGACAGGGGAACTCTCTGGGGCCAACGTCCTGACTTTC.

Details on this clonotype: A much larger clone differs from this one at a single base, so this may be a read error. This chain links TRBV12-3 or TRBV12-4 with TRBJ1-1; no clear D gene. The CDR3 has 15 amino acids. In DNA, the CDR3 is TGTGCCAGCAGTTTAGTTCCTTCTATGGGAACTGAAACTTTCTTT. Translating gives CASSLVPSMGTETFF.

This chain joins TRBV20-1 and TRBJ2-1, with a possible D match to TRBD1 (5 bases). Deletions cut 0 bases from V and 0 bases from J, with 15 bases between. The germline gives CDR1 DFQATT, CDR2 SNEGSKA (reference sequence). The CDR3 contains 17 residues. The CDR3 DNA follows: TGCAGTGCTAGAGATAGTAATGGGGCGTTCTCCTACAATGAGCAGTTCTTC. This translates into CSARDSNGAFSYNEQFF.

CDR3 coding DNA: TGCAGTGCTAGAGCTGACGGCCAAGAGACCCAGTACTTC. Translated, it gives CSARADGQETQYF. The J gene is TRBJ2-5, the V gene TRBV20-1; no clear D. V was clipped by 1 base and J by 1 base, with 7 bases between them. Germline V CDR1 and CDR2: DFQATT, SNEGSKA (reference sequence). CDR3 size: 13 residues.

The genes are TRBV4-1 and TRBJ2-1; 7 bases are shared with TRBD2. CDR3 size: 15 residues. V lost 3 bases, J lost 8 bases, and 10 bases stayed unmatched. Germline-derived CDR1 and CDR2 are MGHRA and YSYEKL. The CDR3 DNA sequence: TGCGCCAGCAGCCAGGCGAAGGGACTAATCTATGAGCAGTTCTTC. Its translation: CASSQAKGLIYEQFF.

V and J are TRBV30 and TRBJ1-5; no reliable D call. The CDR3 totals 13 residues. The V gene lost 1 base and the J gene lost 3 bases, with 7 bases spanning the gap. Germline V CDR1 and CDR2: GTSNPN, SVGIG (reference sequence). The CDR3 spells CAWSDGFNQPQHF. The CDR3, as DNA: TGTGCCTGGAGTGACGGGTTCAATCAGCCCCAGCATTTT.

The chain links TRBV7-3 to TRBJ2-3; D not certain. Trimming removed 6 bases from V and 1 base from J, with 11 bases in between. Germline V lookup: CDR1 SGHTA, CDR2 FQGTGA. CDR3 size: 14 residues. The CDR3 is CASSIPGGTDTQYF. For the CDR3, the DNA is TGTGCCAGCAGTATTCCCGGTGGCACAGATACGCAGTATTTT.

This clonotype has just a few counts. Compared with germline, one end of the junction differs, possibly owing to a read error. V usage is TRBV2 and J usage is TRBJ2-2, with a weak D call TRBD1 (5 bases). Germline V gene sequence: CDR1 SNHLY, CDR2 FYNNEI. This CDR3 spans 14 amino acids. CDR3 loop: CASRARDNIGELFF. CDR3 nucleotide sequence: TGTGCCAGCAGGGCCAGGGATAACATCGGGGAGCTGTTTTTT.

This clonotype was found many times. The chain has TRBV2 and TRBJ1-5; 9 nucleotides agree with TRBD1. This CDR3 has 17 amino acids. V lost 5 bases, J lost 0 bases, and 8 bases stayed unmatched. Germline V gives CDR1 SNHLY, CDR2 FYNNEI. The CDR3 is CASSRQGGPYSNQPQHF. DNA for the CDR3: TGTGCCAGCAGTAGACAGGGGGGGCCTTATAGCAATCAGCCCCAGCATTTT.

The sample holds a few counts of this clonotype. The chain couples TRBV6-2 or TRBV6-3 to TRBJ2-7; 9 nucleotides align to TRBD2. The CDR3 covers 14 residues. Germline CDR1 is MNHEY and CDR2 is SVGEGT. J lost 4 bases, V lost 6 bases, and 7 bases had no gene match. The CDR3 bases are TGTGCCAGCAGGGCAGCGGGAGGAGTGTACGAGCAGTACTTC. Residues: CASRAAGGVYEQYF.

There are a few counts of this clonotype. The chain couples TRBV20-1 to TRBJ1-3; D remains unclear. The V gene lost 5 bases and the J gene lost 0 bases, with 11 bases spanning the gap. This CDR3 region has 14 residues. Germline CDR1 reads DFQATT; CDR2 reads SNEGSKA (reference sequence). The CDR3 loop is CSASSDRSGNTIYF. CDR3 DNA sequence: TGCAGTGCTTCCAGCGATCGCTCTGGAAACACCATATATTTT.

This clonotype was detected ten times or more. The chain has TRBV11-2 and TRBJ2-5; TRBD1 matches 9 bases. J gave up 5 bases and V 5 bases, and 6 bases lay outside the gene matches. CDR3 length: 14 residues. Germline CDR1 is SGHAT and CDR2 is FQNNGV. The CDR3 DNA reads as TGTGCCAGCAGCCACAAACAGGGGGCGGAGACCCAGTACTTC. It is translated as CASSHKQGAETQYF.

V gene TRBV28 combines with J gene TRBJ1-2; possibly TRBD1 for D (6 bases). Germline CDR1 and CDR2: MDHEN and SYDVKM. CDR3 length: 16 amino acids. Trimming pared 6 bases from V and 0 bases from J, leaving 17 bases between. In nucleotides, the CDR3 is TGTGCCAGCAGATCCGGGGGCGCCCGGCCTAACTATGGCTACACCTTC. It is translated as CASRSGGARPNYGYTF.

The rearrangement joins TRBV6-5 to TRBJ2-1, with D unclear. The V and J ends lost 4 bases and 0 bases respectively, with 7 bases between them. Germline V gives CDR1 MNHEY, CDR2 SVGAGI. CDR3 size: 14 residues. The chain's CDR3 is CASSFPPSYNEQFF. CDR3 bases: TGTGCCAGCAGTTTTCCCCCCTCCTACAATGAGCAGTTCTTC.

As for this clonotype: Given the absence of the conserved phenylalanine or tryptophan at the CDR3 end, a read error is likely. The J gene is TRBJ1-5, the V gene TRBV19; 9 bases match TRBD1. Germline CDR1 and CDR2: LNHDA and SQIVND (reference sequence). The junction had 3 bases not matched to a gene; V was cut back by 1 base and J by 2 bases. The CDR3 extends over 16 amino acids. CDR3 residues: CASSIATGGGNQPQHL. The CDR3 region has the DNA TGTGCCAGTAGTATAGCAACAGGGGGCGGCAATCAGCCCCAGCATCTT.

This clonotype was recorded a few times. The chain recombines TRBV29-1 with TRBJ2-7; 9 nucleotides align to TRBD2. Germline CDR1 reads SQVTM; CDR2 reads ANQGSEA. J was trimmed by 0 bases and V by 2 bases; bases with no gene match: 8. The CDR3 is made up of 16 amino acids. The CDR3 DNA is TGCAGCGTTGAACTGACTAGCGGAATAAGCTCCTACGAGCAGTACTTC. Protein: CSVELTSGISSYEQYF.

This chain uses TRBV3-1 with TRBJ2-1; perhaps TRBD2 as D (5 bases). The CDR3 runs 13 residues. The germline V gene has CDR1 LGHDT and CDR2 YNNKEL (reference sequence). With 3 bases removed from V and 9 bases from J, the gap between germline ends came to 12 bases. CDR3 coding DNA: TGTGCCAGCAGCCAGGGCCTGAGCGGTGAGCAGTTCTTC. It yields the protein CASSQGLSGEQFF.

This clonotype has ten or more counts. The chain has TRBV28 and TRBJ2-3; 8 bases are shared with TRBD2. CDR3 length: 16 residues. Germline lookup yields CDR1 MDHEN and CDR2 SYDVKM. V lost 5 bases, J lost 4 bases, and 11 bases stayed unmatched. The CDR3 DNA follows: TGTGCCAGCAGTCCCGCGGGGGGAGGGCACGCAGATACGCAGTATTTT. It codes for CASSPAGGGHADTQYF.

The CDR3: CASSVSGTFGDEQFF. For the CDR3, the DNA is TGTGCCAGCAGCGTCTCGGGGACTTTTGGGGATGAGCAGTTCTTC. The gene calls are TRBV9 and TRBJ2-1; tentative D call: TRBD2 (6 bases). Germline V gives CDR1 SGDLS, CDR2 YYNGEE. The V and J ends lost 2 bases and 8 bases respectively, with 17 bases between them. There are 15 residues in the CDR3.

This clonotype was seen only a few times. The chain couples TRBV20-1 to TRBJ1-5; a weak D match, TRBD1 (6 bases). Germline-derived CDR1 and CDR2 are DFQATT and SNEGSKA (reference sequence). CDR3 length equals 13 residues. Trimming cost V 6 bases and J 2 bases, with 11 bases left between them. The CDR3 protein is CSASAGGNQPQHF. CDR3 sequence (DNA): TGCAGTGCCTCCGCAGGGGGCAATCAGCCCCAGCATTTT.

This chain uses TRBV7-8 with TRBJ2-7, with D perhaps TRBD2 (6 bases). CDR1 and CDR2 (germline): SGHVS, FQNEAQ. The CDR3 sequence is 16 residues long. The V end lost 5 bases, the J end lost 4 bases, and 21 bases lay between the germline ends. In nucleotides, the CDR3 is TGTGCCAGCAGCCCAGGAGGGGTGAAGATGGAATACGAGCAGTACTTC. Protein: CASSPGGVKMEYEQYF.